The present T cell receptor (beta chain) was sequenced within a study of regulatory T cells in long-lasting Graves disease. Study observations and caveats: Persistent Graves' patients showed a TCR diversity that was lower than that of newly diagnosed ones.

Time point defined: newly diagnosed GD, antithyroid drugs for less than 3 months. Generation of the TCR library employed RNA extracted from PBMCs. This clonotype has at least ten counts. The antigen remains unidentified. Relying on iRepertoire HTBI primers and Arm-PCR of CDR3 regions, the team built TCR beta libraries. One entry per CDR3 protein results from TCRdb running MiXCR on the multiplex PCR reads. The table has approximately 540,000 distinct CDR3 sequences, about 12% seen once. The CDR3 loop spans 14 amino acids. Trimming took 3 bases from V and 8 from J, leaving 16 bases between them. Germline V gives CDR1 MGHRA, CDR2 YSYEKL. Separately, the same data were catalogued under a study of T cells in Graves' hyperthyroidism and ophthalmopathy. That report adds: Hyperthyroidism of Graves' type that showed no ophthalmopathy progression within 18 months was stable. Exclusion of patients followed from uncontrolled infection, other autoimmune disease, pregnancy or lactation.

The TCR originated in a woman aged 25 to 39 with Graves disease. The material sequenced was peripheral blood mononuclear cells (PBMCs), taken at new diagnosis, from a patient treated with antithyroid drugs. The chain links TRBV4-1 to TRBJ1-2; possibly TRBD1 for D (6 bases). The CDR3 DNA reads TGCGCCAGCAGCCAGTTGACAGGACGGGGCGGCTACACCTTC. Its translation: CASSQLTGRGGYTF.